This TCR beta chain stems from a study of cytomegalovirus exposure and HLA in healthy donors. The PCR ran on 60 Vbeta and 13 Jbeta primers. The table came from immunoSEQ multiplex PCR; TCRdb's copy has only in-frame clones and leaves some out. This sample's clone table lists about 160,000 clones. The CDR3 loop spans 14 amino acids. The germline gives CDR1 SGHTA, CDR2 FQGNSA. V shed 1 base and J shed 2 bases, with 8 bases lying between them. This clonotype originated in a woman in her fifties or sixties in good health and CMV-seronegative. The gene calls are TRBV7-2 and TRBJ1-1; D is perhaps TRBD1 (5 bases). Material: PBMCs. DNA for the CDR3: TGTGCCAGCAGCTTAGGGGGCGCTAACACTGAAGCTTTCTTT. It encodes CASSLGGANTEAFF.